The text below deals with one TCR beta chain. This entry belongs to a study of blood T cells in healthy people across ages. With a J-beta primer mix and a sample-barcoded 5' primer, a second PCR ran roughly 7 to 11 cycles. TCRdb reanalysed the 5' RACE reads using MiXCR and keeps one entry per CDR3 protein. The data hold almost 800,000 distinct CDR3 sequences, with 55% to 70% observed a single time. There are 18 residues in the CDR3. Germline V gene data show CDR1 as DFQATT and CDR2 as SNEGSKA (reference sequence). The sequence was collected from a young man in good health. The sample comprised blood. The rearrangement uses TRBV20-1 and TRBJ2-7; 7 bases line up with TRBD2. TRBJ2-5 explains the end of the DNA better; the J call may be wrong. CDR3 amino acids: CSARSQLAGDRSGETQYF. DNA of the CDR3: TGCAGTGCTAGGAGCCAACTGGCGGGGGACCGCTCTGGGGAGACCCAGTACTTC.